A selection of T cell receptor beta chains follows, all from one sample in a study of Graves' ophthalmopathy and Graves' hyperthyroidism. In TCRdb, the multiplex PCR reads were re-called with MiXCR into one record per CDR3 protein. The table has hundreds of thousands of distinct CDR3 sequences, about 20% seen once; the top ten hold approximately 7%. The sample comprised peripheral blood. The receptors were sampled from a woman under 30 with stable Graves' hyperthyroidism. Some clones in this sample may be carry-over from other donors' samples. The CDR3 runs from the conserved cysteine through the conserved F or W. D genes are given only for firm matches. A clone size is listed for some rows: how often the clone was seen (once, few, many), or a class if it is expanded.

CDR3: CASSLDASVQTQYF
DNA: TGTGCCAGCAGCTTAGATGCGAGCGTCCAGACCCAGTACTTC
size: .
V: TRBV11-2
D: .
J: TRBJ2-5

CDR3: CSASRGGSYEAFF
DNA: TGCAGTGCTAGTCGAGGTGGGAGTTACGAAGCTTTCTTT
size: many
V: TRBV20-1
D: .
J: TRBJ1-1

CDR3: CASRAERADRVHQPQHF
DNA: TGTGCCAGCAGAGCCGAAAGGGCGGACAGAGTTCATCAGCCCCAGCATTTT
size: many
V: TRBV28
D: .
J: TRBJ1-5

CDR3: CASSPTGAGELFF
DNA: TGTGCCAGCAGCCCTACAGGGGCCGGGGAGCTGTTTTTT
size: many
V: TRBV7-9
D: TRBD1
J: TRBJ2-2

CDR3: CASSDSGSPYEQYF
DNA: TGTGCCAGCAGTGATAGCGGGAGTCCCTACGAGCAGTACTTC
size: .
V: TRBV6-1
D: TRBD2
J: TRBJ2-7

CDR3: CASGRTGPAGGTEAFF
DNA: TGCGCCAGCGGACGGACAGGGCCCGCCGGGGGCACTGAAGCTTTCTTT
size: many
V: TRBV10-1
D: TRBD1
J: TRBJ1-1

CDR3: CAWNRGGSYEQYF
DNA: TGTGCCTGGAACAGGGGGGGGTCCTACGAGCAGTACTTC
size: few
V: TRBV30
D: .
J: TRBJ2-7

CDR3: CASSYSFAGPNSPLHF
DNA: TGTGCCAGCAGTTACTCGTTCGCAGGGCCGAATTCACCCCTCCACTTT
size: many
V: TRBV6-5
D: .
J: TRBJ1-6

CDR3: CASSQGSGGYTF
DNA: TGTGCCAGCAGCCAGGGGTCCGGCGGCTACACCTTC
size: .
V: TRBV9
D: .
J: TRBJ1-2

CDR3: CASSDPGQHLSTEAFF
DNA: TGTGCCAGCAGCGACCCGGGACAGCACCTGAGCACTGAAGCTTTCTTT
size: .
V: TRBV9
D: TRBD1
J: TRBJ1-1

CDR3: CASSRTGAGETQYF
DNA: TGTGCCAGCAGTCGCACAGGGGCCGGGGAGACCCAGTACTTC
size: many
V: TRBV12-3/TRBV12-4
D: TRBD1
J: TRBJ2-5

CDR3: CASMEAMSNQPQHF
DNA: TGTGCCAGCATGGAGGCGATGAGCAATCAGCCCCAGCATTTT
size: .
V: TRBV6-2/TRBV6-3
D: .
J: TRBJ1-5

CDR3: CAVDRGVEQYF
DNA: TGTGCCGTTGACAGGGGGGTTGAGCAGTACTTC
size: many
V: TRBV2
D: TRBD1
J: TRBJ2-7

CDR3: CASSQDRVYEQYF
DNA: TGCGCCAGCAGCCAAGATCGGGTTTACGAGCAGTACTTC
size: many
V: TRBV4-1
D: .
J: TRBJ2-7

CDR3: CASNLTPNTEAFF
DNA: TGTGCCAGCAACCTGACTCCGAACACTGAAGCTTTCTTT
size: few
V: TRBV28
D: .
J: TRBJ1-1

CDR3: CASRRPSNGQPQHF
DNA: TGTGCCAGCAGGCGACCGTCCAATGGTCAGCCCCAGCATTTT
size: .
V: TRBV6-1
D: .
J: TRBJ1-5

CDR3: CASSQPGLGHYGYTF
DNA: TGTGCCAGCAGTCAACCGGGACTAGGGCACTATGGCTACACCTTC
size: .
V: TRBV28
D: .
J: TRBJ1-2

CDR3: CATVSSAFEEAFF
DNA: TGTGCCACCGTCTCAAGTGCTTTTGAAGAAGCTTTCTTT
size: .
V: TRBV6-2/TRBV6-3
D: .
J: TRBJ1-1

CDR3: CASSWTQPFYGYTF
DNA: TGTGCCAGCAGTTGGACACAACCATTCTATGGCTACACCTTC
size: many
V: TRBV5-8
D: .
J: TRBJ1-2

CDR3: CATSMYPNTEAFF
DNA: TGTGCCACCAGCATGTACCCGAACACTGAAGCTTTCTTT
size: many
V: TRBV15
D: .
J: TRBJ1-1

CDR3: CASSAGELFF
DNA: TGTGCCAGCAGTGCGGGGGAGCTGTTTTTT
size: medium-sized
V: TRBV2
D: .
J: TRBJ2-2

CDR3: CASSYIRTGLDQPQHF
DNA: TGTGCCAGCAGTTACATCCGGACAGGCTTGGATCAGCCCCAGCATTTT
size: few
V: TRBV6-5
D: TRBD1
J: TRBJ1-5

CDR3: CASSLAPTGTYEQYF
DNA: TGTGCCAGCAGTTTAGCCCCGACAGGTACCTACGAGCAGTACTTC
size: .
V: TRBV12-3/TRBV12-4
D: .
J: TRBJ2-7

CDR3: CASRGRENYGYTF
DNA: TGTGCCAGCAGGGGACGGGAAAACTATGGCTACACCTTC
size: many
V: TRBV6-1
D: .
J: TRBJ1-2

CDR3: CASSLIGTYNQPQHF
DNA: TGTGCCAGCAGTTTAATAGGGACATACAATCAGCCCCAGCATTTT
size: .
V: TRBV27
D: .
J: TRBJ1-5

CDR3: CASSTRGNTEAFF
DNA: TGTGCCAGCAGCACCCGTGGGAACACTGAAGCTTTCTTT
size: many
V: TRBV7-3
D: .
J: TRBJ1-1

CDR3: CASSSIPVGQSRETQYF
DNA: TGTGCCAGCAGTTCTATTCCCGTGGGACAGTCAAGAGAGACCCAGTACTTC
size: .
V: TRBV28
D: TRBD1
J: TRBJ2-5

CDR3: CASQGTGAGGNIQYF
DNA: TGTGCCAGCCAGGGGACAGGGGCCGGGGGGAACATTCAGTACTTC
size: many
V: TRBV6-1
D: TRBD1
J: TRBJ2-4

CDR3: CASTHSPDRINTGELFF
DNA: TGTGCCAGCACTCATAGCCCGGACAGGATAAACACCGGGGAGCTGTTTTTT
size: many
V: TRBV27
D: TRBD1
J: TRBJ2-2

CDR3: CASSFRGASSEQYF
DNA: TGTGCCAGCAGTTTTCGGGGGGCTAGTTCCGAGCAGTACTTC
size: .
V: TRBV28
D: .
J: TRBJ2-7

CDR3: CASGGNYEQYF
DNA: TGTGCTTCAGGGGGCAACTACGAGCAGTACTTC
size: many
V: TRBV12-3/TRBV12-4
D: TRBD1
J: TRBJ2-7

CDR3: CASSYSEVAIQYF
DNA: TGTGCCAGCAGTTACTCGGAAGTTGCCATTCAGTACTTC
size: many
V: TRBV6-2/TRBV6-3
D: .
J: TRBJ2-4

CDR3: CAIRPGGGEETQYF
DNA: TGTGCCATCAGGCCCGGCGGAGGGGAAGAGACCCAGTACTTC
size: many
V: TRBV10-3
D: .
J: TRBJ2-5

CDR3: CASSLPTGGNYGYTF
DNA: TGCGCCAGCAGCTTACCGACAGGGGGAAACTATGGCTACACCTTC
size: .
V: TRBV4-1
D: TRBD1
J: TRBJ1-2

CDR3: CASRMYSNQPQHF
DNA: TGTGCCAGCAGGATGTATAGCAATCAGCCCCAGCATTTT
size: many
V: TRBV6-5
D: .
J: TRBJ1-5

CDR3: CSAVRDMGNEQYF
DNA: TGCAGTGCTGTTAGAGATATGGGAAATGAGCAGTACTTC
size: many
V: TRBV20-1
D: .
J: TRBJ2-7

CDR3: CASNPGDRELSGYTF
DNA: TGTGCCAGCAATCCGGGGGACAGGGAACTGAGTGGCTACACCTTC
size: .
V: TRBV28
D: TRBD1
J: TRBJ1-2

CDR3: CASSLALQGGQPQHF
DNA: TGTGCCAGCAGTTTAGCATTACAGGGGGGCCAGCCCCAGCATTTT
size: many
V: TRBV12-3/TRBV12-4
D: TRBD1
J: TRBJ1-5

CDR3: CASSLDKTYEQYF
DNA: TGTGCCAGCAGTCTGGACAAAACCTACGAGCAGTACTTC
size: many
V: TRBV28
D: .
J: TRBJ2-7

CDR3: CSARGTGDQPQHF
DNA: TGCAGTGCTAGAGGGACAGGGGATCAGCCCCAGCATTTT
size: many
V: TRBV20-1
D: TRBD1
J: TRBJ1-5

CDR3: CAWNPAGTSSNQPQHF
DNA: TGTGCCTGGAATCCCGCCGGGACGTCTAGCAATCAGCCCCAGCATTTT
size: many
V: TRBV30
D: .
J: TRBJ1-5

CDR3: CASSFASGSGNTIYF
DNA: TGTGCCAGCAGTTTTGCCTCAGGCTCTGGAAACACCATATATTTT
size: many
V: TRBV6-2/TRBV6-3
D: .
J: TRBJ1-3

CDR3: CASSLVRGGRTEAFF
DNA: TGTGCCAGCAGCTTAGTTCGGGGAGGAAGGACTGAAGCTTTCTTT
size: many
V: TRBV13
D: .
J: TRBJ1-1

CDR3: CASSLGQSSYEQYF
DNA: TGTGCCAGCAGCCTGGGACAGTCCTCCTACGAGCAGTACTTC
size: many
V: TRBV6-1
D: TRBD1
J: TRBJ2-7

CDR3: CATSRSVSAYETQYF
DNA: TGTGCCACCAGCAGATCGGTCTCAGCATACGAGACCCAGTACTTC
size: many
V: TRBV15
D: .
J: TRBJ2-5

CDR3: CAWSPDRGQPQHF
DNA: TGTGCCTGGAGTCCCGACAGGGGTCAGCCCCAGCATTTT
size: .
V: TRBV30
D: TRBD1
J: TRBJ1-5

CDR3: CASSNPGQGISAFF
DNA: TGTGCCAGCAGTAACCCCGGACAGGGTATTTCAGCTTTCTTT
size: .
V: TRBV6-2/TRBV6-3
D: TRBD1
J: TRBJ1-1

CDR3: CAISLGGAQETQYF
DNA: TGTGCCATCAGTCTGGGGGGTGCCCAAGAGACCCAGTACTTC
size: many
V: TRBV10-3
D: .
J: TRBJ2-5

CDR3: CSAARGEHTKSGAYEQYF
DNA: TGCAGTGCGGCCAGGGGGGAACACACCAAAAGCGGCGCCTACGAGCAGTACTTC
size: .
V: TRBV20-1
D: .
J: TRBJ2-7

CDR3: CASSDTGTPTATQYF
DNA: TGCGCCAGCAGCGATACCGGGACTCCTACCGCGACCCAGTACTTC
size: .
V: TRBV5-1
D: .
J: TRBJ2-5

CDR3: CASTSIVSGNTIYF
DNA: TGTGCCAGCACAAGTATCGTATCTGGAAACACCATATATTTT
size: .
V: TRBV7-9
D: .
J: TRBJ1-3

CDR3: CASSYSLGQGLTQYF
DNA: TGTGCCAGCAGTTACTCGCTCGGACAGGGCCTTACCCAGTACTTC
size: .
V: TRBV6-5
D: TRBD1
J: TRBJ2-5

CDR3: CASSFTGTAEAFF
DNA: TGTGCCAGCAGCTTCACCGGGACAGCTGAAGCTTTCTTT
size: many
V: TRBV11-2
D: TRBD1
J: TRBJ1-1

CDR3: CASTLGGLSHNSPLHF
DNA: TGTGCCAGCACCCTGGGCGGGTTATCTCATAATTCACCCCTCCACTTT
size: many
V: TRBV28
D: .
J: TRBJ1-6

CDR3: CATSREYAGGSGQETQYF
DNA: TGTGCCACCAGCAGAGAATATGCAGGGGGTTCGGGCCAAGAGACCCAGTACTTC
size: .
V: TRBV15
D: TRBD1
J: TRBJ2-5

CDR3: CSARDNVAWNTGELFF
DNA: TGCAGTGCTAGAGATAACGTGGCGTGGAACACCGGGGAGCTGTTTTTT
size: .
V: TRBV20-1
D: .
J: TRBJ2-2

CDR3: CASSPPRDRGGGGYEQYF
DNA: TGTGCCAGCAGTCCGCCCCGGGACAGGGGCGGTGGCGGCTACGAGCAGTACTTC
size: many
V: TRBV6-2/TRBV6-3
D: TRBD1
J: TRBJ2-7

CDR3: CASRARPGQGNPGELFF
DNA: TGTGCCAGCAGGGCCAGGCCGGGACAGGGGAATCCCGGGGAGCTGTTTTTT
size: .
V: TRBV6-1
D: TRBD1
J: TRBJ2-2

CDR3: CASSLVEGDNQPQHF
DNA: TGTGCCAGCAGTCTCGTTGAGGGCGACAATCAGCCCCAGCATTTT
size: .
V: TRBV12-3/TRBV12-4
D: .
J: TRBJ1-5

CDR3: CASRSIGTAAYEQYF
DNA: TGTGCCAGCAGATCGATCGGGACAGCGGCCTACGAGCAGTACTTC
size: .
V: TRBV12-3/TRBV12-4
D: TRBD1
J: TRBJ2-7